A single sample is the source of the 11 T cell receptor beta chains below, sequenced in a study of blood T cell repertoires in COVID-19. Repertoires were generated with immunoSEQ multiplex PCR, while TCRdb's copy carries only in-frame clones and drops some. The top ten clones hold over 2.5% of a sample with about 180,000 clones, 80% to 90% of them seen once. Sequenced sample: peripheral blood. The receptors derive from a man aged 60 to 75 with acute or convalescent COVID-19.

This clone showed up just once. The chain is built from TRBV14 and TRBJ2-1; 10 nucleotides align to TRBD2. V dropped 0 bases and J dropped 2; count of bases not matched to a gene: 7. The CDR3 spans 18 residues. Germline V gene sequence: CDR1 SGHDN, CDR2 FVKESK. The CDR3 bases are TGTGCCAGCAGCCAAGACGGGTCTCTAGCGGGAGCCTACAATGAGCAGTTCTTC. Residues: CASSQDGSLAGAYNEQFF.

CDR3: CASSQTGFHEQYF. Written as DNA, the CDR3 is TGTGCCAGCAGCCAGACAGGGTTCCACGAGCAGTACTTC. The chain uses TRBV5-4 and TRBJ2-7; 7 bases map to TRBD1. Germline V lookup: CDR1 SGHNT, CDR2 YYREEE (reference sequence). The CDR3 runs 13 residues. Germline trimming cut 4 bases from V and 5 bases from J; bases unmatched to any gene: 6. The variable domain in full, completed from reference TRBV5-4 and TRBJ2-7, reads ETGVTQSPTHLIKTRGQQVTLRCSSQSGHNTVSWYQQALGQGPQFIFQYYREEENGRGNFPPRFSGLQFPNYSSELNVNALELDDSALYLCASSQTGFHEQYFGPGTRLTVT.

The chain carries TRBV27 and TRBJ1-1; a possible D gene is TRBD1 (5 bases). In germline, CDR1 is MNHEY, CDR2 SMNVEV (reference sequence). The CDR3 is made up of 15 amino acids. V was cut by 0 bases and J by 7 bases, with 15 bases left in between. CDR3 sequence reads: CASSLSPGRSLEAFF. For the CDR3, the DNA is TGTGCCAGCAGTTTATCCCCAGGGAGGTCCCTTGAAGCTTTCTTT.

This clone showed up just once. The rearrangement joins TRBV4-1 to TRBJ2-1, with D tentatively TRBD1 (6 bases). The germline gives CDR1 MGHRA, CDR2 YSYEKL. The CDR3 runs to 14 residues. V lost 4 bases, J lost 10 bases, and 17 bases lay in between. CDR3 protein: CASSPQPPRGEQFF. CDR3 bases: TGCGCCAGCAGCCCTCAGCCCCCCAGGGGCGAGCAGTTCTTC.

This chain's CDR3 is CASSFTGKQFF. CDR3 nucleotides: TGTGCCAGCAGTTTCACCGGTAAGCAGTTCTTC. The V and J genes are TRBV28 and TRBJ2-1; D remains unclear. V lost 3 bases, J lost 11 bases, and 8 bases lay in between. Looked up from germline, CDR1 is MDHEN and CDR2 is SYDVKM. The CDR3 has 11 residues.

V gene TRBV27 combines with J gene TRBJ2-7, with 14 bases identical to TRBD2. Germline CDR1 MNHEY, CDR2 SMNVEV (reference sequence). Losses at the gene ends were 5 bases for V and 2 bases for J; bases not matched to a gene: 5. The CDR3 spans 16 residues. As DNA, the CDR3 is TGTGCCAGCAGTCCCGGACTAGCGGGAGGAACCTACGAGCAGTACTTC. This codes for CASSPGLAGGTYEQYF.

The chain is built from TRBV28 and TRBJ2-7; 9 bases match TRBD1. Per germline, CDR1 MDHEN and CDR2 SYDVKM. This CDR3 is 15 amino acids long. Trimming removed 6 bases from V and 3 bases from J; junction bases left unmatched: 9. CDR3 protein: CASRPTGGNDYEQYF. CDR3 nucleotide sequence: TGTGCCAGCAGGCCGACAGGGGGAAATGACTACGAGCAGTACTTC.

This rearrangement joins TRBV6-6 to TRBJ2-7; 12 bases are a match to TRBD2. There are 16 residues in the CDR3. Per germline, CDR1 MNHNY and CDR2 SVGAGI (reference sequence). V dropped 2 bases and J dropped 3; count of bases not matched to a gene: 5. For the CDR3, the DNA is TGTGCCAGCAGTTACCCTACTAGCGGGAGGAGCTACGAGCAGTACTTC. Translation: CASSYPTSGRSYEQYF.

The CDR3 sequence is CASSHPPGSGGSTDTQYF. The CDR3 coding sequence is TGTGCCAGCAGCCATCCCCCGGGGAGCGGGGGGAGCACAGATACGCAGTATTTT. This chain connects TRBV3-1 (or the pseudogene TRBV3-2) to TRBJ2-3; 9 bases fit TRBD2. Per germline, CDR1 LGHDT and CDR2 YNNKEL (reference sequence). The CDR3 is 18 residues long. With V trimmed by 3 bases and J by 0 bases, 10 bases remained unmatched.

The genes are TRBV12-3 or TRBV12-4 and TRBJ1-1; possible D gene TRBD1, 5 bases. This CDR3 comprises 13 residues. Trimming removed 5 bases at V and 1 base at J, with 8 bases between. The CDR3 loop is CASSPTGNTEAFF. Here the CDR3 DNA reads TGTGCCAGCAGTCCAACAGGGAACACTGAAGCTTTCTTT.

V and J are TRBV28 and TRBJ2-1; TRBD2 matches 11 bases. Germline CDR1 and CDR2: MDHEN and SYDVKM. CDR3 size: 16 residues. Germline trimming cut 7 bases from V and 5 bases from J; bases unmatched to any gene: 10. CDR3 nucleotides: TGTGCCAGCAAAACCACCGGGACTAGCGGAAACAATGAGCAGTTCTTC. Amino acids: CASKTTGTSGNNEQFF.